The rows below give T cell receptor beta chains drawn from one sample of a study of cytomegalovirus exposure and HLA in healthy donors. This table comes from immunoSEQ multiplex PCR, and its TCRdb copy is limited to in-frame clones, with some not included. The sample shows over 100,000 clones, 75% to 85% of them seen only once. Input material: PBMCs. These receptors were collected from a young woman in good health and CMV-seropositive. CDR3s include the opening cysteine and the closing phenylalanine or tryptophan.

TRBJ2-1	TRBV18	CASSLGLAGGDPYNEQFF
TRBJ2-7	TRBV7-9	CASSGDRGRSYEQYF
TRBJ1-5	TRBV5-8	CASSLGQGAQPQHF
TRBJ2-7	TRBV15	CATSRVGGTGDEQYF
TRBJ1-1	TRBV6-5	CASSLGRAGGNTEAFF
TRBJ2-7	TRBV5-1	CASSGGLTRLSYEQYF
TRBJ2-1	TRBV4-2	CASSQGPSGGYNEQFF
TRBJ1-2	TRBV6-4	CASSETALHSIYGYTF
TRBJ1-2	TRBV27	CASSLRGYGYTF
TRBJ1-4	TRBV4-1	CASRGQKGYEKLFF
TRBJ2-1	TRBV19	CASSIRDRIGNEQFF
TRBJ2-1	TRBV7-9	CASSLGGHNEQFF
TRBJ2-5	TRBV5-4	CASSRDSQETQYF
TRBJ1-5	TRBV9	CASSVGGRGNQPQHF
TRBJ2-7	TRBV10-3	CAAGLADTYEQYF
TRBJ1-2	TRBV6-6	CASRKGGNYGYTF
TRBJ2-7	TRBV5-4	CASSSLAEQYF
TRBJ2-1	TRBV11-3	CASSPGASGYNEQFF
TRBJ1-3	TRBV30	CAWTQTGTLPSGNTIYF
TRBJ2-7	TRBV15	CATSQGTGSYEQYF
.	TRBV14	CASSQELLAGAWGEQYF
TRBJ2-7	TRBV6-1	CASSVGQGAYEQYF
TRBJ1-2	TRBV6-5	CASSYSPGTGAHGYTF
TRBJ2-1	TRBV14	CASSQVSGDEQFF
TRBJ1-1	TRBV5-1	CASSLGAGQNTEAFF
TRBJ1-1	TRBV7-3	CASSLIAGLTEAFF
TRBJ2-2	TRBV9	CASSNLAGNTGELFF
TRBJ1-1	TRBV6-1	CASSEAGQKGAEAFF
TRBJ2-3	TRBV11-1	CVSSLAGDTQYF
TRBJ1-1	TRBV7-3	CASSFTETTEAFF
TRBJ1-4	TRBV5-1	CASSLAGVDGEKLFF
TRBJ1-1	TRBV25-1	CASARTGESEAFF
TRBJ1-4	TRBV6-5	CASSYAGRRNEKLFF
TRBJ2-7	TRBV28	CASSPGLAVSYEQYF
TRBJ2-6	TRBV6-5	CASSPQGSGANVLTF
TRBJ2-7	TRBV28	CASSFQNYEQYF
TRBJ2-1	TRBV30	CAWTRGWYEQFF
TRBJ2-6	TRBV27	CASSLRGGREAHSGANVLTF
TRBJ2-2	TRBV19	CASNQDRIGLAANTGELFF
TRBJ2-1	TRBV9	CASSVSGSGASYNEQFF
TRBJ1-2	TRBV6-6	CASSSTGQLNGYTF
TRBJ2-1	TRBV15	CATSREGDQGWQYNEQFF
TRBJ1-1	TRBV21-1	CASSRTDRGDTEAFF
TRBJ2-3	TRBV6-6	CASIGGGADTDTQYF
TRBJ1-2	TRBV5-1	CASSWTGTGYDGYTF
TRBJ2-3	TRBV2	CASSRGTSGAGSDTQYF
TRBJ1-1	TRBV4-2	CASSQDPREAFF
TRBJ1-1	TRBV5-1	CASSLAPQGGEAFF
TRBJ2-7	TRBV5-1	CASSWTSGSWEQYF
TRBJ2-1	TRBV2	CASSISGSVYNEQFF
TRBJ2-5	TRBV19	CASSPSYQETQYF
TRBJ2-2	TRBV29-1	CSVGVSGMGTGELFF
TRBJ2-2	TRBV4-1	CASSQRTGDTGELFF
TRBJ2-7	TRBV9	CASSLSSGTGYEQYF
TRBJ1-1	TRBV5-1	CASSTNRKTNTEAFF
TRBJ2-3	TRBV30	CASQPEADTQYF
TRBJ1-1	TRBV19	CASVPTATRITEAFF
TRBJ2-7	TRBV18	CASSRGTGYEQYF
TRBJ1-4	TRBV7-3	CASSLRADRVPLNEKLFF